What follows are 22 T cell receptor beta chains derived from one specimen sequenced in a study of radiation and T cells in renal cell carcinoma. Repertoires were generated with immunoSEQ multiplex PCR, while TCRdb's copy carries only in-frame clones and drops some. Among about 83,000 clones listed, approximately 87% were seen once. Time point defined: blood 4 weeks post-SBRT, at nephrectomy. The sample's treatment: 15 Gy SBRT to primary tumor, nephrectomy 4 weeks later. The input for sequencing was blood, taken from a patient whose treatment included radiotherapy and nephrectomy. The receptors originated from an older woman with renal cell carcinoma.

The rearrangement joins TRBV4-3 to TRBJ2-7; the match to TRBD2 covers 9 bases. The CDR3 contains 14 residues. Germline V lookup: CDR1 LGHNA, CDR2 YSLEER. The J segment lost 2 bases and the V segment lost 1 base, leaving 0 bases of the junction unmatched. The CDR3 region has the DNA TGCGCCAGCAGCCAAGCTAGCGGGACCTACGAGCAGTACTTC. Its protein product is CASSQASGTYEQYF.

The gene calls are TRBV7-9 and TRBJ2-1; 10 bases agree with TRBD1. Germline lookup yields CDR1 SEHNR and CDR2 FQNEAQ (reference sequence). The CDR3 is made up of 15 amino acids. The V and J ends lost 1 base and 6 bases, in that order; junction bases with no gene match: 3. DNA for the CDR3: TGTGCCAGCAGCTTAGGGCGGACAGGGGGCAATGAGCAGTTCTTC. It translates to CASSLGRTGGNEQFF.

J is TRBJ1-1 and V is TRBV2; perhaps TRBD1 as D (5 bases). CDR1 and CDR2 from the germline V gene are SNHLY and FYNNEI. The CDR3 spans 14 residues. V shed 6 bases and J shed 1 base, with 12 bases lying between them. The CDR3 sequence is CASRQTDKNTEAFF. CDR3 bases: TGTGCCAGCAGACAGACGGACAAGAACACTGAAGCTTTCTTT.

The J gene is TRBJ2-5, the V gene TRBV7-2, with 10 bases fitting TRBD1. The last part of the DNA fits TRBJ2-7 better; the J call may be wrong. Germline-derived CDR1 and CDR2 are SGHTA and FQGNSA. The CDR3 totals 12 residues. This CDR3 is CASSRDRGEQYF. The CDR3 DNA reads TGTGCCAGCAGCAGGGACAGGGGCGAGCAGTACTTC.

In DNA form, the CDR3 reads TGTGCCAGCAGTGGAGGGGGCATCAGTAACACCATATATTTT. Translated: CASSGGGISNTIYF. The genes are TRBV6-1 and TRBJ1-3; 7 bases match TRBD1. Germline V gene lookup returns CDR1 MNHNS and CDR2 SASEGT. J gave up 7 bases and V 4 bases, and 7 bases lay outside the gene matches. The CDR3 sequence is 14 residues long.

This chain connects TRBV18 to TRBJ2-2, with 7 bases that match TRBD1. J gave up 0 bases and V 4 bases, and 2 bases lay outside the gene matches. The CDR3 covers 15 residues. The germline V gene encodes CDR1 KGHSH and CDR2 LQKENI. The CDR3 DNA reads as TGTGCCAGCTCACGAGACAGGGCGAACACCGGGGAGCTGTTTTTT. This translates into CASSRDRANTGELFF.

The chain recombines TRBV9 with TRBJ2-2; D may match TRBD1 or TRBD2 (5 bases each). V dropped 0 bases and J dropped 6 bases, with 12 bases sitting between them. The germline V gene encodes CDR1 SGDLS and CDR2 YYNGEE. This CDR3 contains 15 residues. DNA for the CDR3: TGTGCCAGCAGCGTAGGTAGCTGGGGGTCCGGGGAGCTGTTTTTT. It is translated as CASSVGSWGSGELFF.

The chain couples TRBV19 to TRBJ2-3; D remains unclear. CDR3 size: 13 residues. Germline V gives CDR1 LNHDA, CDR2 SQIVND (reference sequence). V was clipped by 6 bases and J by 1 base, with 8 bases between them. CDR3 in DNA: TGTGCCAGTAGAATTGGGGGCACAGATACGCAGTATTTT. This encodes CASRIGGTDTQYF.

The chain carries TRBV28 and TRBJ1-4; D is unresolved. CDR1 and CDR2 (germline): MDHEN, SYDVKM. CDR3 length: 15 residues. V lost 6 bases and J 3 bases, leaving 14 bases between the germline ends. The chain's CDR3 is CASRPLGEANEKLFF. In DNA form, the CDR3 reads TGTGCCAGCAGACCCCTCGGGGAGGCTAATGAAAAACTGTTTTTT.

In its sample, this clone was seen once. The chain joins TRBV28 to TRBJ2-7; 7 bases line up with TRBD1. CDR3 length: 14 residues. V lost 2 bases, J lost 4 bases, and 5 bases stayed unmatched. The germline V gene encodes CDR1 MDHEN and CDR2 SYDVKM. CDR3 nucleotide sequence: TGTGCCAGCAGTTTAAATCCAGGGGGTTACGAGCAGTACTTC. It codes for CASSLNPGGYEQYF.

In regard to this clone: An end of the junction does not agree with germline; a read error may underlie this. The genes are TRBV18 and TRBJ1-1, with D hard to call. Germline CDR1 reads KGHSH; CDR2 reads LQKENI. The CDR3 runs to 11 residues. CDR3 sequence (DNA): TGTGCCAGCTCGGAAAACATTGAAGCTTTCTTT. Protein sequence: CASSENIEAFF.

For the CDR3, the DNA is TGTGCCAGCAGCCAAGATTGGGGTTTTGAAGCTTTCTTT. It encodes CASSQDWGFEAFF. The chain links TRBV14 to TRBJ1-1; D unresolved. The germline V gene has CDR1 SGHDN and CDR2 FVKESK. The CDR3 sequence is 13 residues long. Trimming cost V 0 bases and J 7 bases, with 9 bases left between them.

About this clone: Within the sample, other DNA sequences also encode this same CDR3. The CDR3 loop reads CASSLSGISNQPQHF. The CDR3 DNA reads as TGCGCCAGCAGCTTGTCAGGGATAAGCAATCAGCCCCAGCATTTT. The rearrangement links TRBV5-1 to TRBJ1-5; D perhaps matches TRBD1 (5 bases). The CDR3 totals 15 residues. The germline V and J ends were trimmed by 1 base and 1 base, with 9 bases remaining between them. Per the germline V gene, CDR1 is SGHRS and CDR2 is YFSETQ.

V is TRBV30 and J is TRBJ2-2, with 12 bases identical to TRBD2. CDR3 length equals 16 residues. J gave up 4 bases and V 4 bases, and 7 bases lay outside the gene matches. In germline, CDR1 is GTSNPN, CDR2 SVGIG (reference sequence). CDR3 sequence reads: CAWKLAGGQGTGELFF. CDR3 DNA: TGTGCCTGGAAGCTAGCGGGAGGGCAGGGCACCGGGGAGCTGTTTTTT.

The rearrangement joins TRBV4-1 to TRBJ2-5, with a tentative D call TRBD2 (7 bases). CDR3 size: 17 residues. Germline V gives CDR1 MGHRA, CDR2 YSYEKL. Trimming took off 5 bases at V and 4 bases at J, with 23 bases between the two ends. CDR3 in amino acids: CASSSRGGGGTGETQYF. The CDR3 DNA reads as TGCGCCAGCAGCTCCAGGGGCGGCGGGGGTACAGGAGAGACCCAGTACTTC.

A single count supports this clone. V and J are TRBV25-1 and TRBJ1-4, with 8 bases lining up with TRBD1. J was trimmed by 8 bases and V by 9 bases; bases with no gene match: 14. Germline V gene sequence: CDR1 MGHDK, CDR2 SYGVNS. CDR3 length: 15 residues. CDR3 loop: CASQNLGQGQEKLFF. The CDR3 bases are TGTGCCAGTCAAAACCTAGGACAGGGACAGGAAAAACTGTTTTTT.

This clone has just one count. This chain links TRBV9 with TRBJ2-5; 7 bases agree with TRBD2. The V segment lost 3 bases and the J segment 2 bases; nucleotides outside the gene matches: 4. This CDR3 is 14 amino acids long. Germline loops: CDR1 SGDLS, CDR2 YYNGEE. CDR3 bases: TGTGCCAGCAGCGGCCTAGCGGAACAAGAGACCCAGTACTTC. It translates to CASSGLAEQETQYF.

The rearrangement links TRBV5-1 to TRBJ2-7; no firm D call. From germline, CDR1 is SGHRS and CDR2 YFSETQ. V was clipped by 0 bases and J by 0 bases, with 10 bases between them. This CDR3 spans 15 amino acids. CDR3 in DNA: TGCGCCAGCAGCTTGGACGGAGAAAGCTCCTACGAGCAGTACTTC. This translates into CASSLDGESSYEQYF.

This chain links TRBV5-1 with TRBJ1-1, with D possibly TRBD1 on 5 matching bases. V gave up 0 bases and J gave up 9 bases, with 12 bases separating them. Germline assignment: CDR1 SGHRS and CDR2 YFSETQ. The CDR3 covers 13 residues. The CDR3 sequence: CASSLARRDQAFF. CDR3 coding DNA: TGCGCCAGCAGCTTGGCCAGGCGGGACCAAGCTTTCTTT.

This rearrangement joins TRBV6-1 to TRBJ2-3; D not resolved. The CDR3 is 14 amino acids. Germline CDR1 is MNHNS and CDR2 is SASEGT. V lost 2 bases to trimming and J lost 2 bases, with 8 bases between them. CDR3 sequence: CASSEYGYTDTQYF. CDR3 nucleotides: TGTGCCAGCAGTGAATATGGGTACACAGATACGCAGTATTTT.

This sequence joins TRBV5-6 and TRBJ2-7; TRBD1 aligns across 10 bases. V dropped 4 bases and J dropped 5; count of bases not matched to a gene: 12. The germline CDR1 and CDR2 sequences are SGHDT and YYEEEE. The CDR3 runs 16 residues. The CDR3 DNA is TGTGCCAGCAGCCCCGCCCCGGGACAGGGGATCCACGAGCAGTACTTC. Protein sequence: CASSPAPGQGIHEQYF.

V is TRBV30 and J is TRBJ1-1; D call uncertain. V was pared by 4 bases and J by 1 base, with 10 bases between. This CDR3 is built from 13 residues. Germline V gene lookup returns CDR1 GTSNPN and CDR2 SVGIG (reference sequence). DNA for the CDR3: TGTGCCTGGAAAGCCGAAAGGAACACTGAAGCTTTCTTT. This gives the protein CAWKAERNTEAFF.